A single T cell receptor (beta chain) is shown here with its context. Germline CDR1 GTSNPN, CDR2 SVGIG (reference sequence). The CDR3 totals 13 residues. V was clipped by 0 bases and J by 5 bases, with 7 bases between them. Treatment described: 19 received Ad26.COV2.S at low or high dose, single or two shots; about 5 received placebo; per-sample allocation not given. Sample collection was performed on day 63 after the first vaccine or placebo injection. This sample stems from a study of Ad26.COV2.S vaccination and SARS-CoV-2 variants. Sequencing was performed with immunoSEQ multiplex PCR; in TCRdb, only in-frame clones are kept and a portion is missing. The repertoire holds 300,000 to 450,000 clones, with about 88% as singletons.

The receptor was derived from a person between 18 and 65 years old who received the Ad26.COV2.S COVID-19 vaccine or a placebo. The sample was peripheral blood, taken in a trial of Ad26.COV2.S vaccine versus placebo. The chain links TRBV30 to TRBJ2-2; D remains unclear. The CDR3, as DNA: TGTGCCTGGAGTGTACTCTGGACCGGGGAGCTGTTTTTT. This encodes CAWSVLWTGELFF. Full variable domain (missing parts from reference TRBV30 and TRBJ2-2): SQTIHQWPATLVQPVGSPLSLECTVEGTSNPNLYWYRQAAGRGLQLLFYSVGIGQISSEVPQNLSASRPQDRQFILSSKKLLLSDSGFYLCAWSVLWTGELFFGEGSRLTVL.